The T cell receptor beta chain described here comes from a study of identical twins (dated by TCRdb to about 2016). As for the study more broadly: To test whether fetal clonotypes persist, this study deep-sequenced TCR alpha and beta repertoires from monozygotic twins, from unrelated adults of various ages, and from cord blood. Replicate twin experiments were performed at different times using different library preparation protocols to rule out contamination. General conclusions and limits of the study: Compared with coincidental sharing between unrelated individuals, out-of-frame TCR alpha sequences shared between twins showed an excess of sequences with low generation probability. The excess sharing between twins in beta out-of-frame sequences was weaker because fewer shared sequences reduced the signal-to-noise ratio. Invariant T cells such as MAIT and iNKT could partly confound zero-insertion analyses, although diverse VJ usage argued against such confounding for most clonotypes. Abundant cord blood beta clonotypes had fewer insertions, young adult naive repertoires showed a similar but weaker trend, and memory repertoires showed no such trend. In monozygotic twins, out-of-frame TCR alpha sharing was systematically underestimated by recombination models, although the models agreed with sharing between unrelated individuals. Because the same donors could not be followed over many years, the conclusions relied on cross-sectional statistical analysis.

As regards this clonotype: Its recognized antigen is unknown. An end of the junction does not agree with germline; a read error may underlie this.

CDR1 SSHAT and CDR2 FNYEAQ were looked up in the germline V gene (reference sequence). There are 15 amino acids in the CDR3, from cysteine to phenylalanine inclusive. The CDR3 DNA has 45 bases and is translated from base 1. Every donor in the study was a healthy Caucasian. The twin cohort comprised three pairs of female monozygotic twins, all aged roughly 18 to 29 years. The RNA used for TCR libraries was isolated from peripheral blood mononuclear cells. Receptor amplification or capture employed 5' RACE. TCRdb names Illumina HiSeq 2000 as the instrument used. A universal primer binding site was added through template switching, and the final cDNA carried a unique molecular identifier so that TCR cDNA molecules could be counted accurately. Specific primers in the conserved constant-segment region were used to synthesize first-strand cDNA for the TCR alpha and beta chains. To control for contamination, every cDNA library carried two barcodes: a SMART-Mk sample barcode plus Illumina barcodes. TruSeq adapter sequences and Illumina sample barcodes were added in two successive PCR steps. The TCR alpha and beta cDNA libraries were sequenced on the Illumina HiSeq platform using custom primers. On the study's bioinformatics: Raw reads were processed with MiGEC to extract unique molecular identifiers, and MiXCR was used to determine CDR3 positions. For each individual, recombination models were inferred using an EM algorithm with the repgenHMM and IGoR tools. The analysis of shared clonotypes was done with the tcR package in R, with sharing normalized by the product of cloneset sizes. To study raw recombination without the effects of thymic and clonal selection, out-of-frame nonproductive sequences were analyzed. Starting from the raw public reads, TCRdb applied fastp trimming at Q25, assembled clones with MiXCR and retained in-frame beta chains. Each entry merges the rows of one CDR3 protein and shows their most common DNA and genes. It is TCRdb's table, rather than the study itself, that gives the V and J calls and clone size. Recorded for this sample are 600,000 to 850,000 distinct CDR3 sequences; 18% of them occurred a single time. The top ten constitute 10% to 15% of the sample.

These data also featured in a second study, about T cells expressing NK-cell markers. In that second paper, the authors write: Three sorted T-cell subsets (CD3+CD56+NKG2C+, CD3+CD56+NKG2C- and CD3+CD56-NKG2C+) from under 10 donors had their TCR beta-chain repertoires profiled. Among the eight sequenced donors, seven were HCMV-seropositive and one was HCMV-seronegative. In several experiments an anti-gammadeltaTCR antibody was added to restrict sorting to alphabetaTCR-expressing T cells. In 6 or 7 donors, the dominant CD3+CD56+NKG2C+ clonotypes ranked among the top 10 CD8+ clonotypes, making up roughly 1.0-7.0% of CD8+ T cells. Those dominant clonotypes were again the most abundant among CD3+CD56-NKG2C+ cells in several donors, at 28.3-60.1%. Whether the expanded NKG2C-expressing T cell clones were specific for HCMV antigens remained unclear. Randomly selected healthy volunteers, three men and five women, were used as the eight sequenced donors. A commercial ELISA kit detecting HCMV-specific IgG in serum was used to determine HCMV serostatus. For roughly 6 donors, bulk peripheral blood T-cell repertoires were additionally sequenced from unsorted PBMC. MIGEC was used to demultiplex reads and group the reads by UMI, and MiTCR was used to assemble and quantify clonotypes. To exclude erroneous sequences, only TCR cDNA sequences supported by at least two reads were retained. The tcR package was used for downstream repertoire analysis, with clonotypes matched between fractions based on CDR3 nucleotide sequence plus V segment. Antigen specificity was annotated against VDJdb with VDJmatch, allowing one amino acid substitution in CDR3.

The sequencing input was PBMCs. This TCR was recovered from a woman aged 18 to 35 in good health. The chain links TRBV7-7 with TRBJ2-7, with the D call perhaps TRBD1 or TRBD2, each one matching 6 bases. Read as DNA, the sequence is TGTGCTAGCAGCTTAGCGGATGGACAGAACTACGAGCAGTACTTC. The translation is CASSLADGQNYEQYF.